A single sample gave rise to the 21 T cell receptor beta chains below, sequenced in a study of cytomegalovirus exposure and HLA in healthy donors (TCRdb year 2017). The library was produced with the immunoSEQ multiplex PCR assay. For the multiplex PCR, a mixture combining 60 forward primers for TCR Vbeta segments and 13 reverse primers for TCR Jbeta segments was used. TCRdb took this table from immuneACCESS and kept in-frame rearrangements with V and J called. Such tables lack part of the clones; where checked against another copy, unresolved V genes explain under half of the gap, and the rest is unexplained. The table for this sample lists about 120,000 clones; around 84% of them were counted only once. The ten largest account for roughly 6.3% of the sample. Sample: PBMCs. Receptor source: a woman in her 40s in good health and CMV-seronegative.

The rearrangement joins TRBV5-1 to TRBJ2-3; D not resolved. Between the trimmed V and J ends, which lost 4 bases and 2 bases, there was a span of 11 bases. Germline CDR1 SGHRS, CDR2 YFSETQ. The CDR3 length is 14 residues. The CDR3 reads CASSPTWITDTQYF. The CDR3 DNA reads TGCGCCAGCAGCCCGACTTGGATCACAGATACGCAGTATTTT.

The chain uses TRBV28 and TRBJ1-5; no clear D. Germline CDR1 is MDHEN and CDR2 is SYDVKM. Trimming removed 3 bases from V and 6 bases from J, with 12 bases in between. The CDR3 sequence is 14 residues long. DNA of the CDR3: TGTGCCAGCAGTTTGGAATCGAGGAGTCAGCCCCAGCATTTT. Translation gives CASSLESRSQPQHF.

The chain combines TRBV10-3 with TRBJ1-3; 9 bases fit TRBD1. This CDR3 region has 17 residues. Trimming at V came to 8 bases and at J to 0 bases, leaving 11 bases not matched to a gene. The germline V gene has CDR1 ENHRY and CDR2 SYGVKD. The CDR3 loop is CAILDGTGQSSGNTIYF. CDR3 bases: TGTGCCATCCTAGATGGGACAGGGCAATCCTCTGGAAACACCATATATTTT.

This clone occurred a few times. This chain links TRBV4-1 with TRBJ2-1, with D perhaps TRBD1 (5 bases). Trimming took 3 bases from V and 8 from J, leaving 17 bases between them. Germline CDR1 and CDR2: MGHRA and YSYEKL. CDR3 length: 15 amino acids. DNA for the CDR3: TGCGCCAGCAGCCATTTCGATGTGGGGCAGGATGAGCAGTTCTTC. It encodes CASSHFDVGQDEQFF.

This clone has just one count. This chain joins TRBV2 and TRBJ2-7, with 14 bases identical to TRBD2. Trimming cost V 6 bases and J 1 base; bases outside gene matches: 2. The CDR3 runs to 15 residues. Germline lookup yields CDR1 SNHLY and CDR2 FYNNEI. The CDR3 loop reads CASRRTSGRSYEQYF. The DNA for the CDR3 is TGTGCCAGCAGGAGGACTAGCGGGAGGTCCTACGAGCAGTACTTC. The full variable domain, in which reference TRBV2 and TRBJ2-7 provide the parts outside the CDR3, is EPEVTQTPSHQVTQMGQEVILRCVPISNHLYFYWYRQILGQKVEFLVSFYNNEISEKSEIFDDQFSVERPDGSNFTLKIRSTKLEDSAMYFCASRRTSGRSYEQYFGPGTRLTVT.

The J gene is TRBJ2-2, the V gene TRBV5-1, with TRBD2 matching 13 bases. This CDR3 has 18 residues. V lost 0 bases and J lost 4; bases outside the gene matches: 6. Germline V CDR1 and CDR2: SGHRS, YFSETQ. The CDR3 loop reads CASSLGLAGGTGTGELFF. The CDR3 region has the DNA TGCGCCAGCAGCTTGGGACTAGCGGGAGGAACGGGCACCGGGGAGCTGTTTTTT.

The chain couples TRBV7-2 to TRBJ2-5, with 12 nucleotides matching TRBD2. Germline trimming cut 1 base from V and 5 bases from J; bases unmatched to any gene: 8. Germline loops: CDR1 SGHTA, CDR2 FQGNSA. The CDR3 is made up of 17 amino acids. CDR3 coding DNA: TGTGCCAGCAGCTTAGTAACGGGACTAGCGGGTTGGGAGACCCAGTACTTC. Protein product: CASSLVTGLAGWETQYF.

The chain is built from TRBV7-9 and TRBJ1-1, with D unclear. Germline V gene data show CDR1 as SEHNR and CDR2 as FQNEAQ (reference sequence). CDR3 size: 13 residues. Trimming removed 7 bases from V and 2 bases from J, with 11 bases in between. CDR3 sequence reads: CASTSGGNTEAFF. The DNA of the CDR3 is TGTGCCAGCACTTCAGGAGGAAACACTGAAGCTTTCTTT.

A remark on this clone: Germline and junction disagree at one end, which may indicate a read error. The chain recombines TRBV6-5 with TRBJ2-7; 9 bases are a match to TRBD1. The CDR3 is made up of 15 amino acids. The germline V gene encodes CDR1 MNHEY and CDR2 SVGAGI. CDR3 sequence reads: CASSHSGDRDYEQYF. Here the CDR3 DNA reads TGTGCCAGCAGTCACTCGGGGGACAGGGACTACGAGCAGTACTTC.

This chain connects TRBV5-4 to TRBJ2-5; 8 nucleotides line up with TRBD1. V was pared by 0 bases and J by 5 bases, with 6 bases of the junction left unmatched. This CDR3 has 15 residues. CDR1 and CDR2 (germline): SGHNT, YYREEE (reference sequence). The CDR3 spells CASSLGGGQGETQYF. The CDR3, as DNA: TGTGCCAGCAGCTTGGGAGGAGGACAGGGTGAGACCCAGTACTTC.

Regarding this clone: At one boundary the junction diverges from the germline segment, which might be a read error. CDR3 loop: CASSLAGGTQYF. DNA of the CDR3: TGTGCTAGCAGCCTAGCAGGGGGGACCCAGTACTTC. This chain links TRBV7-7 with TRBJ2-5; 7 bases line up with TRBD1. The CDR3 extends over 12 amino acids. Germline CDR1 is SSHAT and CDR2 is FNYEAQ (reference sequence).

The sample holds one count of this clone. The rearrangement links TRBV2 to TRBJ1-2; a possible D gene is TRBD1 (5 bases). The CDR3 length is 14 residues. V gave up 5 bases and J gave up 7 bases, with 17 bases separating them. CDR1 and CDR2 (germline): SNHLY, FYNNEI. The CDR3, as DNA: TGTGCCAGCAGTCCCAGGGAAAATGGCGTTGGCTACACCTTC. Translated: CASSPRENGVGYTF.

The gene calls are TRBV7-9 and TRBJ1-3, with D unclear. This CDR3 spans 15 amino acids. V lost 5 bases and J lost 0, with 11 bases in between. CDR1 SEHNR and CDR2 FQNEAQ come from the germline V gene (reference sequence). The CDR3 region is CASSPRGSSGNTIYF. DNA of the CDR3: TGTGCCAGCAGCCCGAGAGGCAGCTCTGGAAACACCATATATTTT.

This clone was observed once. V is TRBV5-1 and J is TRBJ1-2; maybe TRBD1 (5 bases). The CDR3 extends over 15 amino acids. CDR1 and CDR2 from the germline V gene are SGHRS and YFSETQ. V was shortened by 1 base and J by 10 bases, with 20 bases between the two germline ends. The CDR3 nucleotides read TGCGCCAGCAGCTTGTGGGGGGACCGCAAGGAACTCTACACCTTC. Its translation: CASSLWGDRKELYTF.

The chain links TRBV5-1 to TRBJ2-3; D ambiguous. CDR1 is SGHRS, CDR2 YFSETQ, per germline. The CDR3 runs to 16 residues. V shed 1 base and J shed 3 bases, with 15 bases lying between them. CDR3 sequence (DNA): TGCGCCAGCAGCTTGCGAACAGTTGTGGATACAGATACGCAGTATTTT. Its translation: CASSLRTVVDTDTQYF.

DNA of the CDR3: TGTGCCAGCAGCTCAGGACAGACACAAGAGACCCAGTACTTC. This translates into CASSSGQTQETQYF. The rearrangement joins TRBV11-3 to TRBJ2-5, with D possibly matching TRBD1 (6 bases). The germline CDR1 and CDR2 sequences are SGHNT and YENEEA. Trimming removed 4 bases from V and 2 bases from J, with 11 bases in between. The CDR3 has 14 amino acids.

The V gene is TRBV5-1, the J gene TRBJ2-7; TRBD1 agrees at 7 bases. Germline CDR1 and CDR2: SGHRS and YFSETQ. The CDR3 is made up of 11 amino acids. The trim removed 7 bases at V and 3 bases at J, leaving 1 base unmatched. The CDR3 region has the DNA TGCGCCAGCCGGGACAGCTACGAGCAGTACTTC. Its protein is CASRDSYEQYF.

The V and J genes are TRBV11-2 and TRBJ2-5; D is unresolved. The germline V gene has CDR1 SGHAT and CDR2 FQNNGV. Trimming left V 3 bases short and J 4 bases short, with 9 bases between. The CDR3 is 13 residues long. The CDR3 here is CASSFSSGETQYF. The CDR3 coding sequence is TGTGCCAGCAGCTTCTCTTCGGGAGAGACCCAGTACTTC.

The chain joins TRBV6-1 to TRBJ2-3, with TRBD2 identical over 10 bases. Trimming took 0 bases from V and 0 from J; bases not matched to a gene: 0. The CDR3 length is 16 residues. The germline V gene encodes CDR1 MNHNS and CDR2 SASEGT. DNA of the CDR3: TGTGCCAGCAGTGAAGCAGCGGGAGGGAGCACAGATACGCAGTATTTT. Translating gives CASSEAAGGSTDTQYF.

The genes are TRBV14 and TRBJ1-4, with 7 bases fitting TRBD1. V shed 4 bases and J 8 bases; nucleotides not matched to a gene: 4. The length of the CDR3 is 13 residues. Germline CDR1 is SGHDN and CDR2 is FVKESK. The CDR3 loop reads CASSPGQAEKLFF. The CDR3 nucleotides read TGTGCCAGCAGCCCCGGACAGGCGGAAAAACTGTTTTTT.

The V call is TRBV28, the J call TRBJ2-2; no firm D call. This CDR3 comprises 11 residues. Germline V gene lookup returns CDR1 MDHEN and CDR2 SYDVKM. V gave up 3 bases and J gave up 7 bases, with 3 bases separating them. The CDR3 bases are TGTGCCAGCAGTTTTAGCGGGGAGCTGTTTTTT. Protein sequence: CASSFSGELFF.